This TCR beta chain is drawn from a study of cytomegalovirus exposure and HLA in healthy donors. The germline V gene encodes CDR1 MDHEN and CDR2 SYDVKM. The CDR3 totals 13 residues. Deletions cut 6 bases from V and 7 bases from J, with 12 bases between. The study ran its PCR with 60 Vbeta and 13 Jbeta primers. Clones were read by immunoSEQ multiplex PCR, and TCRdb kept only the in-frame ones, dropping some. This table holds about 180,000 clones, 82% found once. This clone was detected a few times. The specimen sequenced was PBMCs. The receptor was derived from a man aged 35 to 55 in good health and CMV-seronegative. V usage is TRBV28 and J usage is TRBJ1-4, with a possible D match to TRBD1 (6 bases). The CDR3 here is CASRTGQSEKLFF. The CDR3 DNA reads TGTGCCAGCAGAACCGGACAGTCTGAAAAACTGTTTTTT.